This T cell receptor beta chain was captured by sequencing in a study of T cells after yellow fever vaccination. Study background: Preparing low-cell-number fractions relied on SMART-Seq v4 Ultra Low Input.

Remarks on this clonotype: Its specificity is unknown.

Study-wide findings and caveats: On re-exposure, the response was weaker but peaked faster, at day 5 versus 15. Booster sampling recovered most clones from primary vaccination (approximately 96% CD4, 80% to 90% CD8).

From the 5' RACE reads, TCRdb called clonotypes with MiXCR, one entry per CDR3 protein. The sample has around 400,000 distinct CDR3 sequences, 11% seen once. CDR3 length equals 15 residues. V was clipped by 0 bases and J by 9 bases, with 16 bases between them. Germline V gives CDR1 SGHRS, CDR2 YFSETQ. Sequenced material: PBMCs, taken on the day of the first yellow fever vaccination. This chain connects TRBV5-1 to TRBJ2-1, with a weak D call TRBD2 (6 bases). The sequence was collected from a man in his late teens or twenties who received the YFV17D yellow fever vaccine. DNA of the CDR3: TGCGCCAGCAGCTTGGAAGTATTGGGGGGAACTGAGCAGTTCTTC. This sequence encodes CASSLEVLGGTEQFF.